This TCR beta chain originates from a study of blood T cell repertoires in COVID-19. Clones were sequenced by immunoSEQ multiplex PCR, and TCRdb holds only the in-frame ones, with some missing. The table shows roughly 130,000 clones, with about four fifths occurring only once. This CDR3 has 14 residues. CDR1 MNHNS and CDR2 SASEGT come from the germline V gene. Trimming removed 3 bases at V and 1 base at J, with 9 bases between. Sequencing was carried out using peripheral blood. The J gene is TRBJ1-1, the V gene TRBV6-1; D ambiguous. This receptor was obtained from a man in his forties with active or convalescent COVID-19. The CDR3, as DNA: TGTGCCAGCAGTGATCCCGGGAGGAACACTGAAGCTTTCTTT. Amino acid sequence: CASSDPGRNTEAFF.